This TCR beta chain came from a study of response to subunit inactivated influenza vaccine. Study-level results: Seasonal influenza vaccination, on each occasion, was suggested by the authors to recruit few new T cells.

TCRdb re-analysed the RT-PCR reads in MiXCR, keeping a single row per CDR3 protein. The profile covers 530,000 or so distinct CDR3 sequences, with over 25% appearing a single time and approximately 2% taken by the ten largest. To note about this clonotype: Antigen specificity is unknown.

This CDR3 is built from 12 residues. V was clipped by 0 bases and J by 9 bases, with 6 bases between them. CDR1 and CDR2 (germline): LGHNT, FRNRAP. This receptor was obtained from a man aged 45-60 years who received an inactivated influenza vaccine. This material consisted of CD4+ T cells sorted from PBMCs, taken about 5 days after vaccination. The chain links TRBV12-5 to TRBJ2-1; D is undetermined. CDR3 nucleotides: TGTGCTAGTGGTTTGGTACACGGTGAGCAGTTCTTC. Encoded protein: CASGLVHGEQFF.